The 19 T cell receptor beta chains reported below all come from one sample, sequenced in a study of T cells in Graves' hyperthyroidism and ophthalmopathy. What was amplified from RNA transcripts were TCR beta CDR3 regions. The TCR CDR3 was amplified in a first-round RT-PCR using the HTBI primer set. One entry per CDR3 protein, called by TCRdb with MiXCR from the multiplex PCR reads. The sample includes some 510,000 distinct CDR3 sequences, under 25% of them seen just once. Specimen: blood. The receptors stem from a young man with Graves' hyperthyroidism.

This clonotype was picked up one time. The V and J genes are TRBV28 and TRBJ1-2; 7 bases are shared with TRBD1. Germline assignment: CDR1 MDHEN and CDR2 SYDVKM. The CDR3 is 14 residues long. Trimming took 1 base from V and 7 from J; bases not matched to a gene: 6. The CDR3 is CASSLYGTEGGYTF. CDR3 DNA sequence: TGTGCCAGCAGTTTATATGGGACAGAAGGTGGCTACACCTTC.

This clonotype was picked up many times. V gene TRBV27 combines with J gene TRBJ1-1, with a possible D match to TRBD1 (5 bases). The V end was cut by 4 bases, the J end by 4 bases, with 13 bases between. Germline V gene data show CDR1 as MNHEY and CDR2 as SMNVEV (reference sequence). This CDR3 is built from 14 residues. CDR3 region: CASSYRGETTEAFF. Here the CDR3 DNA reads TGTGCCAGCAGTTATCGAGGGGAGACCACTGAAGCTTTCTTT.

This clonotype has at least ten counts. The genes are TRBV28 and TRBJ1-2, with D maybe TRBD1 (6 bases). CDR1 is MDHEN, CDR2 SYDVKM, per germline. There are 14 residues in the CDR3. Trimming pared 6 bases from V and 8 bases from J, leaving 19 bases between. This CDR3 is CASRSTGARLGYTF. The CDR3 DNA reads TGTGCCAGCAGGTCGACGGGGGCGAGACTAGGCTACACCTTC.

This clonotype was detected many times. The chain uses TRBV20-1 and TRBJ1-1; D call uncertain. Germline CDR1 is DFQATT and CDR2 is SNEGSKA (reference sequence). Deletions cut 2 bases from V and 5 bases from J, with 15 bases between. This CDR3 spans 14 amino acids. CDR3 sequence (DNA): TGCAGTGCTAGAAGGACGGGCCCTCGGACTGAAGCTTTCTTT. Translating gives CSARRTGPRTEAFF.

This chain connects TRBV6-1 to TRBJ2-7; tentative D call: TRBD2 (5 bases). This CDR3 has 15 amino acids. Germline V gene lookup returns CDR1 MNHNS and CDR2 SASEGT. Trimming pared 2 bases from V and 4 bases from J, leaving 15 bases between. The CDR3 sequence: CASSEPGSALYEQYF. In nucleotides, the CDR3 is TGTGCCAGCAGTGAACCTGGTAGCGCACTTTACGAGCAGTACTTC.

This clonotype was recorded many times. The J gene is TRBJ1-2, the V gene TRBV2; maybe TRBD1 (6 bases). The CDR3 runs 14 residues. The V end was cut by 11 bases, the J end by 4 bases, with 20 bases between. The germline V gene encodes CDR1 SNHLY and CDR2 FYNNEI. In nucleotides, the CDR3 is TGTGCCGGCCAAAGGGACACTAGTACCTATGGCTACACCTTC. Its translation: CAGQRDTSTYGYTF.

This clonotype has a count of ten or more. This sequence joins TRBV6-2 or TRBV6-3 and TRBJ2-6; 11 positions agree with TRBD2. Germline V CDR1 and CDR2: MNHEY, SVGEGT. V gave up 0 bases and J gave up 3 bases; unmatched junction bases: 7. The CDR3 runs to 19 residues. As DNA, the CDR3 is TGTGCCAGCAGTTACTCCATTAGCGGGGGGGCCGGTGGGGCCAACGTCCTGACTTTC. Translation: CASSYSISGGAGGANVLTF.

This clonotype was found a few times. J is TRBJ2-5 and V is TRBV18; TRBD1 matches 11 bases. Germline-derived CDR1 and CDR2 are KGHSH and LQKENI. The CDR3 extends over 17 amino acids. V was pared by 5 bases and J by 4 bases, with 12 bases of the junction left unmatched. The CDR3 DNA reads TGTGCCAGCTCATCAATTTCCGGGACAGGGGGTATAGAGACCCAGTACTTC. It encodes CASSSISGTGGIETQYF.

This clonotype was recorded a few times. CDR3 loop: CASSLFRTEVMNTEAFF. CDR3 nucleotides: TGCGCCAGCAGCCTGTTCCGGACTGAAGTCATGAACACTGAAGCTTTCTTT. The chain employs TRBV5-1 and TRBJ1-1; D remains unclear. V lost 4 bases to trimming and J lost 0 bases, with 19 bases between them. The germline CDR1 and CDR2 sequences are SGHRS and YFSETQ. The CDR3 loop spans 17 amino acids.

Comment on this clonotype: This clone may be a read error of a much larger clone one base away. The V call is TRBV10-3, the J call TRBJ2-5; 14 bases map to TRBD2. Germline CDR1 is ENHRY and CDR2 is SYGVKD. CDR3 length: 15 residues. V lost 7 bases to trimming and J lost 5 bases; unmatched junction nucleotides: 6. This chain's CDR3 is CAINGLAGGAETQYF. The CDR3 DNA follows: TGTGCCATCAATGGACTAGCGGGGGGAGCGGAGACCCAGTACTTC.

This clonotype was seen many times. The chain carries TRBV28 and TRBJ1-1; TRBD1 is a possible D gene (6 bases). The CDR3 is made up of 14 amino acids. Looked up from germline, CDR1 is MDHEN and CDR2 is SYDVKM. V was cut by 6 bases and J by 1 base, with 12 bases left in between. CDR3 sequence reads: CASRTDRRNTEAFF. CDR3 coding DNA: TGTGCCAGCAGAACTGACAGGCGGAACACTGAAGCTTTCTTT.

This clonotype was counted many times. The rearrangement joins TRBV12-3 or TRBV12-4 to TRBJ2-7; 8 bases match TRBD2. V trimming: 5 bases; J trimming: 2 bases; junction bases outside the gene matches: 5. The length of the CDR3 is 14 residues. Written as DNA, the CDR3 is TGTGCCAGCAGTCCCATGCGGGGGGCCTACGAGCAGTACTTC. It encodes CASSPMRGAYEQYF.

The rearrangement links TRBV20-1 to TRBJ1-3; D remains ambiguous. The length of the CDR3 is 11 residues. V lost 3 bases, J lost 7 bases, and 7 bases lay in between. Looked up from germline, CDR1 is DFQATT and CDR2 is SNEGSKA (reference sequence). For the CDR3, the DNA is TGCAGTGCTAGCCGGCCCAACACCATATATTTT. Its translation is CSASRPNTIYF.

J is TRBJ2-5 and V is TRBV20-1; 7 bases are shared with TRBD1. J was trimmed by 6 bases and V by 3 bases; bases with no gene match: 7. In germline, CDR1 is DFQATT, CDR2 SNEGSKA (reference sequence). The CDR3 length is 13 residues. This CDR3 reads CSASGQGVKTQYF. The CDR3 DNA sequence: TGCAGTGCTAGCGGGCAGGGGGTAAAGACCCAGTACTTC.

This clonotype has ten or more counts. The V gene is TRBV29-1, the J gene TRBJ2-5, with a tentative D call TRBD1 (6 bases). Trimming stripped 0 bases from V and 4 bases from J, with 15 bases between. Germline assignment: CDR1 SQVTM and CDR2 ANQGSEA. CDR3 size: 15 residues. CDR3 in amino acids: CSVEDETVGAETQYF. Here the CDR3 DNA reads TGCAGCGTTGAAGATGAGACAGTGGGGGCAGAGACCCAGTACTTC.

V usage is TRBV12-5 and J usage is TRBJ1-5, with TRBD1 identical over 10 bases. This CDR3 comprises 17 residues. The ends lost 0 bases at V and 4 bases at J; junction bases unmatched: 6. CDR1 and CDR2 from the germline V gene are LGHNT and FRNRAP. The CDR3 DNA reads TGTGCTAGTGGTTTGGTGGTGGGGACAGGGGTAAATCAGCCCCAGCATTTT. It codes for CASGLVVGTGVNQPQHF. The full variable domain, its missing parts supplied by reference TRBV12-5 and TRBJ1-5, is DARVTQTPRHKVTEMGQEVTMRCQPILGHNTVFWYRQTMMQGLELLAYFRNRAPLDDSGMPKDRFSAEMPDATLATLKIQPSEPRDSAVYFCASGLVVGTGVNQPQHFGDGTRLSIL.

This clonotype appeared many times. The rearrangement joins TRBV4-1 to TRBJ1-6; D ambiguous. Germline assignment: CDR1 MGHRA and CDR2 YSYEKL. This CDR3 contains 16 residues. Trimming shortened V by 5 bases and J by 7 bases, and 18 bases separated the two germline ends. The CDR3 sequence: CASSTRFGVVNSPLHF. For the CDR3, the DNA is TGCGCCAGCAGCACCCGCTTTGGGGTGGTGAATTCACCCCTCCACTTT.

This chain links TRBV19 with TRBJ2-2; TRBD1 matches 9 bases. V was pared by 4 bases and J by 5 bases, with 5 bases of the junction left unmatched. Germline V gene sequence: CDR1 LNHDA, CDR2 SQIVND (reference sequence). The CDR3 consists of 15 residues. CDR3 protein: CASSTRDRETGELFF. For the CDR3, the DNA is TGTGCCAGTAGTACACGGGACAGGGAGACCGGGGAGCTGTTTTTT.

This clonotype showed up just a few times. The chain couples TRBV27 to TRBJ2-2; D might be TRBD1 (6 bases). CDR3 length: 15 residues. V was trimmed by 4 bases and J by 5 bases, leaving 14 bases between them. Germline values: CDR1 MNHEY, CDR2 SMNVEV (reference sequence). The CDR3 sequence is CASSYQGLGTGELFF. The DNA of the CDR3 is TGTGCCAGCAGTTATCAGGGGTTGGGGACCGGGGAGCTGTTTTTT.